This T cell receptor beta chain was obtained from a study of T cell responses to AZD1222 COVID-19 vaccine. Some clones are missing from TCRdb's copy, which holds only in-frame ones; the method was immunoSEQ multiplex PCR. The sample includes approximately 210,000 clones, around 94% seen only once; the top ten take approximately 1.7%. V lost 3 bases, J lost 4 bases, and 7 bases stayed unmatched. The CDR3 has 15 amino acids. Germline assignment: CDR1 MNHEY and CDR2 SVGAGI. This clone has just one count. The sample was peripheral blood, taken 28 days after the second dose of the MenACWY control vaccine. The chain joins TRBV6-5 to TRBJ1-1, with TRBD1 identical over 8 bases. This sequence originates from an adult who received the MenACWY meningococcal vaccine as a control. CDR3 residues: CASSYRQGAGTEAFF. The CDR3 DNA reads TGTGCCAGCAGTTATAGGCAGGGGGCCGGCACTGAAGCTTTCTTT.